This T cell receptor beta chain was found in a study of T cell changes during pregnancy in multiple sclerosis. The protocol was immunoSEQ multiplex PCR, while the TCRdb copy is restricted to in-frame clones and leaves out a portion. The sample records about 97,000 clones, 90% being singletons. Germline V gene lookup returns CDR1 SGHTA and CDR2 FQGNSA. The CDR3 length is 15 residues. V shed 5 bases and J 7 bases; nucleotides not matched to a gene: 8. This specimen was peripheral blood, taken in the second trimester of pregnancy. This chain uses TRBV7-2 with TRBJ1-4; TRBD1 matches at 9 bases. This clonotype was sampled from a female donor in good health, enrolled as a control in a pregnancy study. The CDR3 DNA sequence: TGTGCCAGCAGCACAAACAGGGGGCGCAGTGAAAAACTGTTTTTT. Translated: CASSTNRGRSEKLFF.